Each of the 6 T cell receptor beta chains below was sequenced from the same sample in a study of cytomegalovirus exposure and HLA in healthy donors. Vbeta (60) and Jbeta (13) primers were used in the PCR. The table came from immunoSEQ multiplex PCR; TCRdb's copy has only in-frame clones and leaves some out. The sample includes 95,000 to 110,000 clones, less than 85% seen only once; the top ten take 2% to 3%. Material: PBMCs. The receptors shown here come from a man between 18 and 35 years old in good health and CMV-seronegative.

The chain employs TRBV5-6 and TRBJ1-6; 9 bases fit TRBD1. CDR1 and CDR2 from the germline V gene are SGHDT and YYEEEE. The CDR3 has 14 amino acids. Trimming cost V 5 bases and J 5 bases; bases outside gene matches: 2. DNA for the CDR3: TGTGCCAGCAGACGGACAGGGGATAATTCACCCCTCCACTTT. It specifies CASRRTGDNSPLHF.

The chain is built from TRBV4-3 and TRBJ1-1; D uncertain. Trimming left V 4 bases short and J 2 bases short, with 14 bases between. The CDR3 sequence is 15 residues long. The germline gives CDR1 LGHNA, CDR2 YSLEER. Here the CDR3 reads CASSRKVEGNTEAFF. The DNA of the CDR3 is TGCGCCAGCAGCCGAAAGGTGGAGGGAAACACTGAAGCTTTCTTT.

CDR3 bases: TGTGCCAGCAGCCTGGGGGGCCCAGCGGGGGGAACCGGGGAGCTGTTTTTT. Protein product: CASSLGGPAGGTGELFF. The chain recombines TRBV5-6 with TRBJ2-2, with TRBD2 matching 9 bases. The CDR3 has 17 amino acids. The junction had 12 bases not matched to a gene; V was cut back by 4 bases and J by 5 bases. CDR1 is SGHDT, CDR2 YYEEEE, per germline. Full variable domain (missing parts from reference TRBV5-6 and TRBJ2-2): DAGVTQSPTHLIKTRGQQVTLRCSPKSGHDTVSWYQQALGQGPQFIFQYYEEEERQRGNFPDRFSGHQFPNYSSELNVNALLLGDSALYLCASSLGGPAGGTGELFFGEGSRLTVL.

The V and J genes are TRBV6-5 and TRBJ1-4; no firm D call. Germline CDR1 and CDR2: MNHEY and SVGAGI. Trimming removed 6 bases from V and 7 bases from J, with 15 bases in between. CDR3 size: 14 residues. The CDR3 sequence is CASRRGSGGEKLFF. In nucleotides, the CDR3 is TGTGCCAGCAGACGAGGCAGCGGAGGTGAAAAACTGTTTTTT.

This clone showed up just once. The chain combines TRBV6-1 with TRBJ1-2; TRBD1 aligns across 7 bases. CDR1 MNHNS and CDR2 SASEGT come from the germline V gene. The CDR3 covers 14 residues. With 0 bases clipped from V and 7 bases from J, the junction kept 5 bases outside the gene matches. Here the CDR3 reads CASSEAWAGGGYTF. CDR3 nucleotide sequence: TGTGCCAGCAGTGAAGCTTGGGCAGGGGGTGGCTACACCTTC.

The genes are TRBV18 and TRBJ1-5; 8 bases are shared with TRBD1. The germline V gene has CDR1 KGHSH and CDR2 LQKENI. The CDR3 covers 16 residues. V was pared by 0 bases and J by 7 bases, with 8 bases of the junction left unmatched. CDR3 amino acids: CASSPPGQGLGQPQHF. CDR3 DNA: TGTGCCAGCTCACCACCTGGACAGGGTTTGGGCCAGCCCCAGCATTTT.